This T cell receptor (beta chain) originates from a study of PD-L1 blockade in urothelial cancer. Study in general: Males with bladder-origin urothelial cancer made up about 90% of the roughly 30 patients.

The repertoire was sequenced with immunoSEQ multiplex PCR; TCRdb's copy has only in-frame clones and lacks some. The data show tens of thousands of clones, with approximately 80% seen just once and 4% to 5.5% held by the top ten. After removal of 5 bases from V and 9 bases from J, the junction contained 14 bases not matched to a gene. In germline, CDR1 is LGHNA, CDR2 YNFKEQ. The CDR3 consists of 16 residues. This receptor was identified in an older man with urothelial cancer. The rearrangement joins TRBV4-2 to TRBJ2-1, with TRBD2 identical over 9 bases. The sample here was PBMCs, taken around atezolizumab (anti-PD-L1) treatment. The CDR3 loop is CASSLSQGTAGGEQFF. For the CDR3, the DNA is TGTGCCAGCAGCTTATCCCAGGGTACAGCGGGAGGTGAGCAGTTCTTC.